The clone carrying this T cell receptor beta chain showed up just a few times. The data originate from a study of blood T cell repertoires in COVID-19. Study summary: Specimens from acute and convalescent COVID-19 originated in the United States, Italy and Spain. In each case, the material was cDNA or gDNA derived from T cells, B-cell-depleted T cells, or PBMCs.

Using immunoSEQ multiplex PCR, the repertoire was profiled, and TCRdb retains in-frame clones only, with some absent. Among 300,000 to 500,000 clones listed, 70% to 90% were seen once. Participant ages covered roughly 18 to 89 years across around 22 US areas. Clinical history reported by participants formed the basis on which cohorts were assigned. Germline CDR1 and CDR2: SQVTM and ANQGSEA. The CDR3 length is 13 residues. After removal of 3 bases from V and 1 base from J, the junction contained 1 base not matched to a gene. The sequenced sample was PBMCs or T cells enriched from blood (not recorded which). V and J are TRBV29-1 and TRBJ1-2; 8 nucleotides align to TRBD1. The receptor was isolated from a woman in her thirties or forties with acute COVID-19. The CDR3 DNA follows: TGCAGCGTTGAGACAGGGGTTAACTATGGCTACACCTTC. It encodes CSVETGVNYGYTF. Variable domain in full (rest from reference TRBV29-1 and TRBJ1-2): SAVISQKPSRDICQRGTSLTIQCQVDSQVTMMFWYRQQPGQSLTLIATANQGSEATYESGFVIDKFPISRPNLTFSTLTVSNMSPEDSSIYLCSVETGVNYGYTFGSGTRLTVV.